This TCR beta chain was sequenced in a study of cytomegalovirus exposure and HLA in healthy donors. Background on the study: The roughly 130 validation repertoires used the same platform as the 550 to 800 first-cohort repertoires (as reported by a later analysis).

Libraries were prepared by immunoSEQ multiplex PCR; TCRdb keeps only in-frame clonotypes and omits some of them. This table holds 200,000 to 250,000 clones, around 78% found once. This clone occurred once. The donors formed part of the approximately 130-subject validation cohort, distinct from the roughly 660-subject first cohort. Germline V gene data show CDR1 as MDHEN and CDR2 as SYDVKM. The CDR3 is 12 amino acids. The V and J ends lost 5 bases and 6 bases respectively, with 9 bases between them. The chain joins TRBV28 to TRBJ2-3; no clear D. Sample: PBMCs. The sequence was collected from a woman under 30 in good health and CMV-seronegative. The CDR3 DNA reads TGTGCCAGCAGTGCAATTACGGATACGCAGTATTTT. Its protein is CASSAITDTQYF.